The following is a T cell receptor (beta chain) sequence with its context. In each case, RNA was isolated and then reverse transcribed into cDNA as the sequencing template. Clones were read by immunoSEQ multiplex PCR, and TCRdb kept only the in-frame ones, dropping some. The table lists about 130,000 clones, more than 40% of them singletons. The data originate from a study of CD8+ T cells in alopecia areata. The CDR3 is 15 residues long. From germline, CDR1 is SGHNT and CDR2 YYREEE (reference sequence). The V end was cut by 1 base, the J end by 3 bases, with 13 bases between. The TCR originated in a human donor with alopecia areata. The V call is TRBV5-4, the J call TRBJ2-5; TRBD1 or TRBD2 may be the D gene (5 bases each). The sequencing used CD8+ T cells sorted from blood, collected at week 0. The CDR3 is CASSLTPGRKETQYF. In DNA, the CDR3 is TGTGCCAGCAGCTTGACACCGGGACGGAAAGAGACCCAGTACTTC.